Each of the 15 T cell receptor beta chains below was sequenced from the same sample in a study of identical twins. From the 5' RACE reads, TCRdb called clonotypes with MiXCR, one entry per CDR3 protein. The sample carries 450,000 or so distinct CDR3 sequences, approximately 15% recorded once. This sample also belongs to another study, concerning yellow fever vaccine responses in identical twins.

Sequencing was performed on CD4+ T cells sorted from blood. The receptors come from a woman between 18 and 30 years old in good health.

The gene calls are TRBV7-2 and TRBJ2-5, with D possibly matching TRBD1 (8 bases). From germline, CDR1 is SGHTA and CDR2 FQGNSA. The CDR3 length is 16 residues. V lost 1 base to trimming and J lost 5 bases, with 17 bases between them. As DNA, the CDR3 is TGTGCCAGCAGCTTAGTTGACAGGGGAGGGGGTGAGACCCAGTACTTC. This sequence encodes CASSLVDRGGGETQYF.

The V and J genes are TRBV27 and TRBJ2-1; the D gene is possibly TRBD1 (6 bases). V shed 5 bases and J shed 5 bases, with 16 bases lying between them. Germline values: CDR1 MNHEY, CDR2 SMNVEV (reference sequence). The CDR3 sequence is 15 residues long. This CDR3 reads CASSPPQGRNNEQFF. In DNA, the CDR3 is TGTGCCAGCAGTCCCCCGCAGGGGAGAAACAATGAGCAGTTCTTC.

The chain has TRBV28 and TRBJ2-1; TRBD2 matches at 10 bases. Per germline, CDR1 MDHEN and CDR2 SYDVKM. V gave up 4 bases and J gave up 11 bases; unmatched junction bases: 8. This CDR3 contains 14 residues. In DNA, the CDR3 is TGTGCCAGCAGTTCTAGCGGGGGCATACGGAAGCAGTTCTTC. Its translation is CASSSSGGIRKQFF.

The chain uses TRBV7-2 and TRBJ2-3; TRBD2 matches at 14 bases. The CDR3 covers 17 residues. V shed 6 bases, J shed 2 bases, and the junction held 7 bases outside the gene matches. From germline, CDR1 is SGHTA and CDR2 FQGNSA. CDR3 sequence: CASRRGTSGSYTDTQYF. CDR3 coding DNA: TGTGCCAGCAGACGTGGGACTAGCGGGAGTTACACAGATACGCAGTATTTT.

Only a few counts were recorded for this clonotype. The J gene is TRBJ2-3, the V gene TRBV20-1; the D is unclear. CDR1 and CDR2 from the germline V gene are DFQATT and SNEGSKA (reference sequence). This CDR3 contains 15 residues. The V gene lost 2 bases and the J gene lost 3 bases, with 15 bases spanning the gap. The CDR3 is CSARFRSPWTDTQYF. The DNA of the CDR3 is TGCAGTGCTAGATTCAGAAGCCCATGGACAGATACGCAGTATTTT.

This clonotype was counted between two and nine times. The rearrangement links TRBV20-1 to TRBJ1-5, with 7 positions matching TRBD1. Germline CDR1 and CDR2: DFQATT and SNEGSKA (reference sequence). The CDR3 is 16 amino acids. The ends lost 4 bases at V and 0 bases at J; junction bases unmatched: 9. Here the CDR3 DNA reads TGCAGTGCTAAGGACCGGACAGGTTATAGCAATCAGCCCCAGCATTTT. Residues: CSAKDRTGYSNQPQHF.

The V call is TRBV27, the J call TRBJ2-7; 8 bases agree with TRBD1. V dropped 9 bases and J dropped 4; count of bases not matched to a gene: 11. This CDR3 has 14 amino acids. Germline V lookup: CDR1 MNHEY, CDR2 SMNVEV (reference sequence). CDR3 sequence: CARQLGQECYEQYF. CDR3 DNA sequence: TGTGCCAGGCAGTTGGGACAGGAATGTTACGAGCAGTACTTC.

This chain links TRBV2 with TRBJ2-7; D is uncertain. Germline-derived CDR1 and CDR2 are SNHLY and FYNNEI. CDR3 size: 14 residues. Trimming took 8 bases from V and 2 from J, leaving 16 bases between them. CDR3 nucleotide sequence: TGTGCCAGCGCGTACGGTTCAAAAACCTACGAGCAGTACTTC. It specifies CASAYGSKTYEQYF.

The sample holds many counts of this clonotype. The chain has TRBV29-1 and TRBJ2-1, with D tentatively TRBD2 (7 bases). There are 19 residues in the CDR3. The V and J ends lost 7 bases and 0 bases respectively, with 28 bases between them. Germline loops: CDR1 SQVTM, CDR2 ANQGSEA. Here the CDR3 DNA reads TGCAGCGGATCCAGGGGACTTACCCAAGCGGGACGCTCCTACAATGAGCAGTTCTTC. It codes for CSGSRGLTQAGRSYNEQFF.

This clonotype was seen at least ten times. The J gene is TRBJ2-5, the V gene TRBV27; TRBD2 matches 12 bases. The V gene end was trimmed by 0 bases and the J gene end by 5 bases; junction bases not matched to a gene: 10. CDR1 is MNHEY, CDR2 SMNVEV, per germline (reference sequence). This CDR3 spans 18 amino acids. The CDR3 bases are TGTGCCAGCAGTTTATCAGCTAGCGGGGGGGCCCTCCAGGAGACCCAGTACTTC. Translated: CASSLSASGGALQETQYF.

The V call is TRBV9, the J call TRBJ2-7; no reliable D call. The CDR3 sequence is 15 residues long. V lost 0 bases and J 0 bases, leaving 10 bases between the germline ends. Looked up from germline, CDR1 is SGDLS and CDR2 is YYNGEE. The DNA for the CDR3 is TGTGCCAGCAGCGTAGGACCCGGGCCCTCCTACGAGCAGTACTTC. It translates to CASSVGPGPSYEQYF.

The table lists this clonotype with many counts. V usage is TRBV25-1 and J usage is TRBJ2-7; TRBD2 matches at 13 bases. The CDR3 runs to 14 residues. Germline CDR1 and CDR2: MGHDK and SYGVNS. The V segment lost 8 bases and the J segment 5 bases; nucleotides outside the gene matches: 6. The CDR3 region has the DNA TGTGCCAGCCGGACTAGCGGGGGAACGGACGAGCAGTACTTC. Translating it yields CASRTSGGTDEQYF.

The V call is TRBV25-1, the J call TRBJ2-1; TRBD1 agrees at 7 bases. CDR3 length: 15 residues. The junction had 11 bases not matched to a gene; V was cut back by 6 bases and J by 6 bases. Germline CDR1 is MGHDK and CDR2 is SYGVNS. The CDR3 nucleotides are TGTGCCAGCAGCGGACAGGACCGCCGAGTCAATGAGCAGTTCTTC. Its protein product is CASSGQDRRVNEQFF.

The rearrangement joins TRBV9 to TRBJ2-5, with 14 bases aligning to TRBD2. CDR1 is SGDLS, CDR2 YYNGEE, per germline. This CDR3 spans 17 amino acids. With 3 bases clipped from V and 1 base from J, the junction kept 5 bases outside the gene matches. CDR3 protein: CASSEGTSGGRQETQYF. Written as DNA, the CDR3 is TGTGCCAGCAGCGAGGGGACTAGCGGGGGCCGCCAAGAGACCCAGTACTTC.

This clonotype has a handful of counts. The rearrangement links TRBV6-2 or TRBV6-3 to TRBJ2-3; maybe TRBD1 (5 bases). The CDR3 spans 17 residues. Germline V gives CDR1 MNHEY, CDR2 SVGEGT. V shed 6 bases and J shed 2 bases, with 21 bases lying between them. CDR3 bases: TGTGCCAGCAGGGGTACCGACAGTGTGCTGCACACAGATACGCAGTATTTT. Amino acids: CASRGTDSVLHTDTQYF.